Given below is one T cell receptor (beta chain) in context. This sample is part of a study of blood T cell repertoires in COVID-19. On the study more broadly: Sample material is recorded as cDNA or gDNA derived from T cells, B-cell-depleted T cells, or PBMCs.

In the original workflow: Counts of nucleated cells, estimated from reference gene primer amplification, were obtained. This table comes from immunoSEQ multiplex PCR, and its TCRdb copy is limited to in-frame clones, with some not included. The V and J calls and the clone size are those of that table, but D and trimming were determined from the DNA. The sample has around 140,000 clones, about three quarters seen once. The CDR3 covers 16 residues. Trimming removed 6 bases at V and 4 bases at J, with 21 bases between. CDR1 is MDHEN and CDR2 is SYDVKM in the germline V gene. The sequence came from a woman of 80 years or more with active or convalescent COVID-19. The chain joins TRBV28 to TRBJ1-1, with D possibly matching TRBD1 (5 bases). Specimen: peripheral blood. The CDR3 protein is CASRIYTGGVGTEAFF. The CDR3 DNA follows: TGTGCCAGCAGGATTTACACGGGGGGGGTCGGCACTGAAGCTTTCTTT.